This T cell receptor (beta chain) was sequenced in a study of cytomegalovirus exposure and HLA in healthy donors. Germline V gene lookup returns CDR1 SGHTA and CDR2 FQGNSA. This CDR3 is built from 17 residues. V dropped 2 bases and J dropped 9 bases, with 25 bases sitting between them. 13 Jbeta primers and 60 Vbeta primers were used for the PCR. Some clones are missing from TCRdb's copy, which holds only in-frame ones; the method was immunoSEQ multiplex PCR. The repertoire has 150,000 to 180,000 clones, 70% to 90% of them found once; the top ten carry 2.3%. Sequenced: PBMCs. The receptor was isolated from a woman aged 18-29 years in good health and CMV-seronegative. The chain combines TRBV7-2 with TRBJ2-5; D is undetermined. The CDR3 nucleotides read TGTGCCAGCAGCTTACAACCCCCCGCTACCCGCGCTAGGTCCCAGTACTTC. Translated, it gives CASSLQPPATRARSQYF.